The following is a TCR beta chain sequence with its context. Between the trimmed V and J ends, which lost 1 base and 9 bases, there was a span of 20 bases. CDR1 and CDR2 from the germline V gene are GTSNPN and SVGIG (reference sequence). The CDR3 extends over 15 amino acids. The data were obtained in a study of cytomegalovirus exposure and HLA in healthy donors. With 60 Vbeta and 13 Jbeta primers, the PCR was carried out. Clones were read by immunoSEQ multiplex PCR, and TCRdb kept only the in-frame ones, dropping some. In the table there are some 150,000 clones, about 83% of which are singletons. V gene TRBV30 combines with J gene TRBJ2-3; tentative D call: TRBD2 (7 bases). What was sequenced was PBMCs. The TCR sequence derives from a woman aged 25 to 39 in good health and CMV-seronegative. CDR3 in amino acids: CAWSELPGGRETQYF. The CDR3 nucleotides read TGTGCCTGGAGTGAACTACCGGGGGGCAGGGAGACGCAGTATTTT.